These 25 T cell receptor beta chains came from one sample sequenced in a study of blood T cells in healthy people across ages (dated by TCRdb to between 2014 and 2016). The library was built by means of 5' RACE. The reads were generated on an Illumina HiSeq 2500. A second PCR of about 6 to 12 cycles was run with a J-beta primer mix and a sample-barcoded 5' primer. TCRdb applied fastp at Q25 and MiXCR to the public reads, then kept only in-frame beta chains. Rows with one shared CDR3 protein collapse into an entry with the most common genes and DNA. The sample has more than 1,000,000 distinct CDR3 sequences on record, less than 25% of them singletons. Approximately 0.75% of the sample is in the top ten clones. These data also formed part of another study, on T cells of mothers and their children.

Specimen: blood. The receptors here all came from a girl aged 2-10 years in good health.

This clonotype was seen a handful of times. V gene TRBV20-1 combines with J gene TRBJ2-1; 12 bases are shared with TRBD1. Trimming at V came to 7 bases and at J to 8 bases, leaving 9 bases not matched to a gene. CDR1 is DFQATT and CDR2 is SNEGSKA in the germline V gene (reference sequence). The CDR3 runs 14 residues. CDR3 in amino acids: CSVEGTGGNDEQFF. The CDR3 bases are TGCAGTGTGGAGGGGACAGGGGGCAACGATGAGCAGTTCTTC.

V and J are TRBV6-1 and TRBJ2-5; 8 positions match TRBD1. The DNA end is more similar to TRBJ2-1, so the J call may be wrong. The CDR3 totals 15 residues. Per the germline V gene, CDR1 is MNHNS and CDR2 is SASEGT. CDR3 sequence: CASGGWDRTYNEQFF. CDR3 DNA: TGTGCCAGCGGGGGATGGGACAGGACCTACAATGAGCAGTTCTTC.

This clonotype has just a few counts. The chain combines TRBV4-3 with TRBJ1-2; maybe TRBD1 (6 bases). Trimming cost V 0 bases and J 4 bases, with 12 bases left between them. The germline gives CDR1 LGHNA, CDR2 YSLEER. The CDR3 runs 15 residues. CDR3: CASSQEETGLYGYTF. In nucleotides, the CDR3 is TGCGCCAGCAGCCAAGAAGAGACAGGTCTCTATGGCTACACCTTC.

The chain recombines TRBV7-9 with TRBJ2-3; 8 bases line up with TRBD1. CDR3 size: 16 residues. The ends lost 6 bases at V and 1 base at J; junction bases unmatched: 9. Per germline, CDR1 SEHNR and CDR2 FQNEAQ (reference sequence). For the CDR3, the DNA is TGTGCCAGCAGTCCTCAGACAGGGGTAGGCACAGATACGCAGTATTTT. Encoded protein: CASSPQTGVGTDTQYF.

This clonotype was counted between two and nine times. V is TRBV19 and J is TRBJ2-3; D is undetermined. The germline V gene has CDR1 LNHDA and CDR2 SQIVND (reference sequence). Trimming stripped 3 bases from V and 3 bases from J, with 10 bases between. The CDR3 length is 14 residues. This chain's CDR3 is CASSISWGTDTQYF. The CDR3 nucleotides are TGTGCCAGTAGTATTTCCTGGGGAACAGATACGCAGTATTTT.

This clonotype was observed a few times. The chain recombines TRBV20-1 with TRBJ2-1, with D possibly TRBD1 on 5 matching bases. Germline V gene lookup returns CDR1 DFQATT and CDR2 SNEGSKA (reference sequence). Trimming pared 3 bases from V and 8 bases from J, leaving 17 bases between. The CDR3 covers 14 residues. The CDR3 DNA follows: TGCAGTGCTAGCGGACACGCCGGTTCGGATGAGCAGTTCTTC. As protein: CSASGHAGSDEQFF.

The rearrangement joins TRBV12-3 or TRBV12-4 to TRBJ1-5; D not certain. CDR3 length: 12 residues. The V and J ends lost 1 base and 9 bases respectively, with 7 bases between them. The CDR3 bases are TGTGCCAGCAGTTTAGGGCCATGGCCCCAGCATTTT. It is translated as CASSLGPWPQHF.

The rearrangement uses TRBV19 and TRBJ1-1; the D is unclear. V lost 1 base to trimming and J lost 1 base, with 13 bases between them. In germline, CDR1 is LNHDA, CDR2 SQIVND (reference sequence). The CDR3 covers 16 residues. The CDR3, as DNA: TGTGCCAGTAGTATAGTTCAGCTCCGGGAGAACACTGAAGCTTTCTTT. This codes for CASSIVQLRENTEAFF.

J is TRBJ2-3 and V is TRBV7-8; 7 bases line up with TRBD2. Germline V gives CDR1 SGHVS, CDR2 FQNEAQ. The CDR3 has 16 residues. V was clipped by 5 bases and J by 5 bases; unmatched bases: 13. This chain's CDR3 is CASSREVGLDQDTQYF. The CDR3, as DNA: TGTGCCAGCAGCCGTGAGGTTGGACTAGATCAAGATACGCAGTATTTT.

The chain is built from TRBV29-1 and TRBJ2-5; 8 bases fit TRBD1. The better agreement between TRBJ2-7 and the DNA end casts doubt on the J call. The germline V gene encodes CDR1 SQVTM and CDR2 ANQGSEA. This CDR3 is 12 amino acids long. CDR3 in amino acids: CSVQGAGYEQYF. The CDR3 DNA reads as TGCAGCGTTCAGGGGGCGGGATACGAGCAGTACTTC.

The rearrangement links TRBV5-6 to TRBJ1-3; the D gene is possibly TRBD1 (5 bases). Germline V gene lookup returns CDR1 SGHDT and CDR2 YYEEEE. The CDR3 loop spans 13 amino acids. V lost 4 bases and J lost 8, with 13 bases in between. CDR3 protein: CASSDSTIHTIYF. CDR3 nucleotide sequence: TGTGCCAGCAGCGACAGTACTATTCACACCATATATTTT.

V usage is TRBV29-1 and J usage is TRBJ2-2; no clear D gene. Germline lookup yields CDR1 SQVTM and CDR2 ANQGSEA. Trimming removed 7 bases at V and 5 bases at J, with 14 bases between. The CDR3 contains 13 residues. As DNA, the CDR3 is TGCAGCGCCCGGGCCCCAATAACCGGGGAGCTGTTTTTT. Its protein product is CSARAPITGELFF.

This clonotype was observed a few times. The chain combines TRBV19 with TRBJ1-5, with D hard to call. CDR1 is LNHDA, CDR2 SQIVND, per germline (reference sequence). The CDR3 length is 15 residues. Between the trimmed V and J ends, which lost 3 bases and 0 bases, there was a span of 9 bases. The CDR3 coding sequence is TGTGCCAGTAGTATCGGGCCTTATAGCAATCAGCCCCAGCATTTT. Translating it yields CASSIGPYSNQPQHF.

This clonotype was detected only a few times. V usage is TRBV4-2 and J usage is TRBJ2-1; unclear D gene. This CDR3 comprises 13 residues. Germline-derived CDR1 and CDR2 are LGHNA and YNFKEQ. The germline V and J ends were trimmed by 1 base and 10 bases, with 11 bases remaining between them. CDR3 in DNA: TGTGCCAGCAGCCAAGCGGTAGTACGCGAGCAGTTCTTC. This codes for CASSQAVVREQFF.

The chain carries TRBV10-3 and TRBJ2-5; D tentatively reads TRBD1 or TRBD2 (5 bases each). With 3 bases removed from V and 7 bases from J, the gap between germline ends came to 15 bases. The CDR3 loop spans 14 amino acids. Germline V CDR1 and CDR2: ENHRY, SYGVKD. The CDR3 bases are TGTGCCATCAGTGACCCCACCCCAGGGAGGACCCAGTACTTC. Amino acids: CAISDPTPGRTQYF.

V gene TRBV7-2 combines with J gene TRBJ1-1; D not resolved. This CDR3 is 12 amino acids long. V lost 2 bases, J lost 6 bases, and 7 bases lay in between. CDR1 and CDR2 from the germline V gene are SGHTA and FQGNSA. In DNA, the CDR3 is TGTGCCAGCAGCTTATTTACGCCTGAAGCTTTCTTT. Its protein is CASSLFTPEAFF.

This chain uses TRBV28 with TRBJ2-5; 12 bases fit TRBD2. Matching the DNA end better, TRBJ2-1 makes the J call doubtful. CDR3 length equals 16 residues. Per the germline V gene, CDR1 is MDHEN and CDR2 is SYDVKM. CDR3 region: CASSSMTSGSNNEQFF. CDR3 sequence (DNA): TGTGCCAGCAGTTCTATGACTAGCGGGAGCAACAATGAGCAGTTCTTC.

V and J are TRBV5-1 and TRBJ1-4; D is possibly TRBD1 (5 bases). With 1 base removed from V and 7 bases from J, the gap between germline ends came to 11 bases. Germline values: CDR1 SGHRS, CDR2 YFSETQ. The CDR3 runs 14 residues. The CDR3 region has the DNA TGCGCCAGCAGCTTGAACCAGGGTGGTGAAAAACTGTTTTTT. Protein product: CASSLNQGGEKLFF. Full variable domain (outside the CDR3, taken from reference TRBV5-1 and TRBJ1-4): KAGVTQTPRYLIKTRGQQVTLSCSPISGHRSVSWYQQTPGQGLQFLFEYFSETQRNKGNFPGRFSGRQFSNSRSEMNVSTLELGDSALYLCASSLNQGGEKLFFGSGTQLSVL.

The chain recombines TRBV6-6 with TRBJ2-5, with D perhaps TRBD2 (7 bases). Germline V lookup: CDR1 MNHNY, CDR2 SVGAGI (reference sequence). Deletions cut 9 bases from V and 4 bases from J, with 21 bases between. The CDR3 loop spans 15 amino acids. CDR3 in amino acids: CASGGGEKGVETQYF. CDR3 DNA sequence: TGTGCCAGTGGCGGGGGCGAGAAGGGTGTAGAGACCCAGTACTTC.

On this clonotype: The junction does not match germline at one end; this may be a read error. The V and J genes are TRBV27 and TRBJ1-1; 9 positions match TRBD1. Germline loops: CDR1 MNHEY, CDR2 SMNVEV (reference sequence). The CDR3 totals 15 residues. Here the CDR3 reads CASSTTGGLGTEAFF. DNA for the CDR3: TGTGCCAGCAGTACCACAGGGGGCCTGGGCACTGAGGCTTTCTTT.

The table lists this clonotype with a few counts. The chain carries TRBV7-2 and TRBJ1-2, with TRBD1 matching over 8 bases. This CDR3 has 11 amino acids. V lost 8 bases and J lost 4; bases outside the gene matches: 0. From germline, CDR1 is SGHTA and CDR2 FQGNSA. The chain's CDR3 is CASGQGYGYTF. The CDR3 region has the DNA TGTGCCAGCGGACAGGGCTATGGCTACACCTTC.

The V call is TRBV7-2, the J call TRBJ1-4; 9 bases are shared with TRBD1. CDR1 and CDR2 from the germline V gene are SGHTA and FQGNSA. This CDR3 region has 17 residues. Losses at the gene ends were 3 bases for V and 3 bases for J; bases not matched to a gene: 8. The CDR3 bases are TGTGCCAGCAGCTTGGCCGCTTGGGACAGGGCTAATGAAAAACTGTTTTTT. It translates to CASSLAAWDRANEKLFF. The full variable domain, its missing parts supplied by reference TRBV7-2 and TRBJ1-4, is GAGVSQSPSNKVTEKGKDVELRCDPISGHTALYWYRQSLGQGLEFLIYFQGNSAPDKSGLPSDRFSAERTGGSVSTLTIQRTQQEDSAVYLCASSLAAWDRANEKLFFGSGTQLSVL.

This chain joins TRBV12-3 or TRBV12-4 and TRBJ2-3; perhaps TRBD1 as D (5 bases). This CDR3 spans 14 amino acids. V lost 4 bases and J lost 2, with 10 bases in between. The CDR3 sequence is CASSYQGPTDTQYF. In nucleotides, the CDR3 is TGTGCCAGCAGTTATCAGGGTCCCACAGATACGCAGTATTTT.

The chain links TRBV25-1 to TRBJ2-1, with D possibly TRBD2 on 7 matching bases. The end of the DNA fits TRBJ2-7 better, so the J call may be wrong. CDR3 length: 14 residues. The germline CDR1 and CDR2 sequences are MGHDK and SYGVNS. CDR3 in DNA: TGTGCCAGCAGTGAAGGCGGGGGCGCGTACGAGCAGTACTTC. This translates into CASSEGGGAYEQYF.

This clonotype occurred a few times. The V call is TRBV6-1, the J call TRBJ2-3, with TRBD2 matching 11 bases. The junction had 12 bases not matched to a gene; V was cut back by 4 bases and J by 3 bases. Germline V CDR1 and CDR2: MNHNS, SASEGT. There are 18 residues in the CDR3. CDR3 residues: CASSGSLAGGVGTDTQYF. The CDR3 DNA sequence: TGTGCCAGCAGTGGAAGTCTAGCGGGAGGAGTCGGTACAGATACGCAGTATTTT.